Following are 18 T cell receptor beta chains from one sample sequenced in a study of T cells in Graves' hyperthyroidism and ophthalmopathy. RNA transcripts yielded amplified TCR beta CDR3 regions. First-round RT-PCR of the TCR CDR3 relied on the HTBI primer set. TCRdb reprocessed the multiplex PCR reads with MiXCR, giving one entry per CDR3 protein. The repertoire includes 250,000 or so distinct CDR3 sequences, roughly 15% of them detected once, and roughly 31% sits in the top ten. Source material: blood. These TCRs come from a woman in her 50s with Graves' hyperthyroidism that later progressed to Graves' ophthalmopathy.

The sample holds many counts of this clonotype. J is TRBJ2-1 and V is TRBV30; tentatively, D is TRBD2 (5 bases). The V end lost 0 bases, the J end lost 2 bases, and 5 bases lay between the germline ends. Germline V lookup: CDR1 GTSNPN, CDR2 SVGIG (reference sequence). This CDR3 contains 13 residues. The CDR3: CAWSVGAYNEQFF. CDR3 bases: TGTGCCTGGAGTGTCGGGGCCTACAATGAGCAGTTCTTC. Complete variable domain (other parts from reference TRBV30 and TRBJ2-1): SQTIHQWPATLVQPVGSPLSLECTVEGTSNPNLYWYRQAAGRGLQLLFYSVGIGQISSEVPQNLSASRPQDRQFILSSKKLLLSDSGFYLCAWSVGAYNEQFFGPGTRLTVL.

This chain connects TRBV5-6 to TRBJ2-7, with D tentatively TRBD1 (5 bases). The CDR3 is 11 residues long. Germline V lookup: CDR1 SGHDT, CDR2 YYEEEE. V lost 3 bases and J lost 9, with 10 bases in between. CDR3 in DNA: TGTGCCAGCAGCTCGCAGGGATGGCAGTACTTC. It yields the protein CASSSQGWQYF.

This clonotype was seen repeatedly, ten times or more. The chain has TRBV2 and TRBJ2-1; the match to TRBD1 covers 9 bases. Per germline, CDR1 SNHLY and CDR2 FYNNEI. The CDR3 extends over 15 amino acids. The V and J ends lost 8 bases and 6 bases, in that order; junction bases with no gene match: 11. Here the CDR3 reads CASVRPGQGGNEQFF. In DNA form, the CDR3 reads TGTGCCAGCGTCCGACCGGGACAGGGCGGCAATGAGCAGTTCTTC.

The chain couples TRBV20-1 to TRBJ2-3; the D gene is possibly TRBD2 (6 bases). V was trimmed by 6 bases and J by 2 bases, leaving 24 bases between them. Germline loops: CDR1 DFQATT, CDR2 SNEGSKA (reference sequence). The CDR3 spans 17 residues. CDR3 nucleotide sequence: TGCAGTGCGGAGGGCCGGTTGCTATCGGAACCCACAGATACGCAGTATTTT. It encodes CSAEGRLLSEPTDTQYF.

This clonotype came up a few times. V is TRBV24-1 and J is TRBJ1-2; TRBD1 is a possible D gene (6 bases). The V end lost 4 bases, the J end lost 1 base, and 6 bases lay between the germline ends. Germline V gives CDR1 KGHDR, CDR2 SFDVKD. This CDR3 has 13 residues. CDR3 DNA sequence: TGTGCCACCAGTGAGGACAGTAACTATGGCTACACCTTC. Amino acids: CATSEDSNYGYTF.

The V call is TRBV3-1, the J call TRBJ1-2, with TRBD1 as a possible D gene (6 bases). Trimming shortened V by 1 base and J by 1 base, and 10 bases separated the two germline ends. Germline assignment: CDR1 LGHDT and CDR2 YNNKEL (reference sequence). The CDR3 spans 15 residues. CDR3 sequence reads: CASSQGQAFNYGYTF. In DNA, the CDR3 is TGTGCCAGCAGCCAAGGACAGGCCTTTAACTATGGCTACACCTTC.

V and J are TRBV19 and TRBJ1-5, with a tentative D call TRBD1 (5 bases). CDR3 length: 14 amino acids. V lost 4 bases and J lost 5, with 12 bases in between. Germline V gives CDR1 LNHDA, CDR2 SQIVND (reference sequence). CDR3 sequence: CASSTPGTYQPQHF. The CDR3, as DNA: TGTGCCAGTAGTACACCGGGGACCTATCAGCCCCAGCATTTT.

This clonotype was observed many times. In nucleotides, the CDR3 is TGTGCCAGCAGCTTAAGAGCCTCTGCCTACGAGCAGTACTTC. Residues: CASSLRASAYEQYF. The chain carries TRBV7-3 and TRBJ2-7; D not resolved. The V end was cut by 1 base, the J end by 2 bases, with 9 bases between. The CDR3 runs 14 residues. The V gene's germline CDR1 is SGHTA and CDR2 FQGTGA.

There are many counts of this clonotype. The V and J genes are TRBV5-1 and TRBJ1-1, with D uncertain. V was trimmed by 4 bases and J by 4 bases, leaving 11 bases between them. The length of the CDR3 is 13 residues. CDR1 SGHRS and CDR2 YFSETQ come from the germline V gene. The CDR3 sequence is CASSPGPTTEAFF. In nucleotides, the CDR3 is TGCGCCAGCAGCCCTGGTCCGACCACTGAAGCTTTCTTT. Full variable domain (rest looked up from reference TRBV5-1 and TRBJ1-1): KAGVTQTPRYLIKTRGQQVTLSCSPISGHRSVSWYQQTPGQGLQFLFEYFSETQRNKGNFPGRFSGRQFSNSRSEMNVSTLELGDSALYLCASSPGPTTEAFFGQGTRLTVV.

This clonotype was found once. V is TRBV7-9 and J is TRBJ1-5; maybe TRBD1 (5 bases). The V gene's germline CDR1 is SEHNR and CDR2 FQNEAQ (reference sequence). The V and J ends lost 1 base and 0 bases respectively, with 10 bases between them. This CDR3 spans 16 amino acids. The CDR3 loop is CASSLGVGDSNQPQHF. CDR3 sequence (DNA): TGTGCCAGCAGCTTAGGGGTGGGGGATAGCAATCAGCCCCAGCATTTT.

This clonotype was detected many times. The chain employs TRBV3-1 and TRBJ1-1; no clear D gene. The CDR3 covers 11 residues. Per the germline V gene, CDR1 is LGHDT and CDR2 is YNNKEL (reference sequence). Deletions cut 5 bases from V and 1 base from J, with 2 bases between. CDR3 residues: CASSGNTEAFF. The CDR3 nucleotides read TGTGCCAGCAGCGGGAACACTGAAGCTTTCTTT.

The sample holds many counts of this clonotype. The V and J genes are TRBV27 and TRBJ2-7; D possibly corresponds to TRBD1 (6 bases). CDR1 is MNHEY and CDR2 is SMNVEV in the germline V gene (reference sequence). CDR3 length: 15 amino acids. V gave up 8 bases and J gave up 2 bases, with 19 bases separating them. In nucleotides, the CDR3 is TGTGCCAGCTCAACAAGACAGGCCACTACCTACGAGCAGTACTTC. Translating gives CASSTRQATTYEQYF.

This clonotype was recorded at least ten times. The chain couples TRBV28 to TRBJ2-5; the D call may be TRBD1 or TRBD2 (5 bases each). Germline V CDR1 and CDR2: MDHEN, SYDVKM. The germline V and J ends were trimmed by 7 bases and 3 bases, with 18 bases remaining between them. This CDR3 is built from 15 residues. CDR3 sequence (DNA): TGTGCCAGCACCACGGGGACGGGACGGAAAGAGACCCAGTACTTC. Its translation is CASTTGTGRKETQYF.

This clonotype has just a few counts. V is TRBV6-6 and J is TRBJ1-2; the D gene is possibly TRBD1 (5 bases). CDR3 size: 15 residues. Trimming pared 2 bases from V and 5 bases from J, leaving 15 bases between. The germline V gene has CDR1 MNHNY and CDR2 SVGAGI (reference sequence). The CDR3 protein is CASSYMGQSGYGYTF. The CDR3 region has the DNA TGTGCCAGCAGTTACATGGGGCAATCAGGATATGGCTACACCTTC.

This clonotype occurred many times. The V call is TRBV3-1, the J call TRBJ2-3, with 9 positions matching TRBD2. The germline gives CDR1 LGHDT, CDR2 YNNKEL (reference sequence). The CDR3 runs 13 residues. V shed 9 bases and J 4 bases; nucleotides not matched to a gene: 5. The CDR3 sequence is CASVAGAADTQYF. Here the CDR3 DNA reads TGTGCCAGTGTAGCGGGAGCAGCAGATACGCAGTATTTT.

This clonotype was seen ten or more times. The chain employs TRBV7-2 and TRBJ1-2, with D possibly TRBD1 on 5 matching bases. Germline assignment: CDR1 SGHTA and CDR2 FQGNSA. Trimming took off 0 bases at V and 7 bases at J, with 9 bases between the two ends. CDR3 length equals 13 residues. The CDR3 spells CASSLAAGGGYTF. The CDR3 nucleotides are TGTGCCAGCAGCTTAGCAGCCGGGGGTGGCTACACCTTC.

This clonotype was found many times. The chain is built from TRBV7-8 and TRBJ2-7; possible D gene TRBD1, 6 bases. From germline, CDR1 is SGHVS and CDR2 FQNEAQ. The CDR3 is made up of 14 amino acids. With 7 bases removed from V and 2 bases from J, the gap between germline ends came to 15 bases. CDR3 sequence (DNA): TGTGCCAGCATGAGGGGGTTTCAGACCTACGAGCAGTACTTC. Amino acids: CASMRGFQTYEQYF. The full variable domain, with the rest looked up from reference TRBV7-8 and TRBJ2-7, is GAGVSQSPRYKVAKRGQDVALRCDPISGHVSLFWYQQALGQGPEFLTYFQNEAQLDKSGLPSDRFFAERPEGSVSTLKIQRTQQEDSAVYLCASMRGFQTYEQYFGPGTRLTVT.

This clonotype was counted many times. This chain uses TRBV2 with TRBJ1-4; no clear D gene. Trimming took off 8 bases at V and 5 bases at J, with 12 bases between the two ends. Germline CDR1 and CDR2: SNHLY and FYNNEI. The CDR3 runs to 13 residues. CDR3 residues: CASSRQRNEKLFF. DNA for the CDR3: TGTGCCAGCTCCCGGCAAAGAAATGAAAAACTGTTTTTT.